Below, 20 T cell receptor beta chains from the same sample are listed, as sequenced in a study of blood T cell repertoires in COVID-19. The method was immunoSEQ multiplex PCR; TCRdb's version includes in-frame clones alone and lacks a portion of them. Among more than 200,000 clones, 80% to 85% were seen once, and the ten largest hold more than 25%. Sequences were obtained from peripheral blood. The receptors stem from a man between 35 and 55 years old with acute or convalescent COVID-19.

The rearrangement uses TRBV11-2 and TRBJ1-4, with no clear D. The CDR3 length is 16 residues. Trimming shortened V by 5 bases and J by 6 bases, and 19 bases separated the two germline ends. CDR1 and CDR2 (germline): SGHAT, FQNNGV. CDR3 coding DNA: TGTGCCAGCAGCCGAGGCGGATATCAGCGGGATGAAAAACTGTTTTTT. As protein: CASSRGGYQRDEKLFF.

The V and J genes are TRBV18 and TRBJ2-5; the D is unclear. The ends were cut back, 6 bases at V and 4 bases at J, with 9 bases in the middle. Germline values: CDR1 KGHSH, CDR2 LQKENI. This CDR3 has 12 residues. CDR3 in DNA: TGTGCCAGCTCCCAGGATTCAGAGACCCAGTACTTC. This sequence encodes CASSQDSETQYF.

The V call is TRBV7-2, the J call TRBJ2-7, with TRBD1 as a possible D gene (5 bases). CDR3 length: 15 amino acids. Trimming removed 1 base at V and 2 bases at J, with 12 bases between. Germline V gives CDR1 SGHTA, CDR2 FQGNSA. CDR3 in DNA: TGTGCCAGCAGCTTAGTCCCCAGGGCAACCTACGAGCAGTACTTC. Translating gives CASSLVPRATYEQYF.

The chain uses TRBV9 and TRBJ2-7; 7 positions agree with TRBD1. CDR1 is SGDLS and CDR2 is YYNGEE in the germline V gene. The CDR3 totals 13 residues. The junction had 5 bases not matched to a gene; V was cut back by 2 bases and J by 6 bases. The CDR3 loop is CASSVTGQAEQYF. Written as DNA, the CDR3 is TGTGCCAGCAGCGTGACCGGACAGGCCGAGCAGTACTTC. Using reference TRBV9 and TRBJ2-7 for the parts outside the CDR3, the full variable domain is DSGVTQTPKHLITATGQRVTLRCSPRSGDLSVYWYQQSLDQGLQFLIQYYNGEERAKGNILERFSAQQFPDLHSELNLSSLELGDSALYFCASSVTGQAEQYFGPGTRLTVT.

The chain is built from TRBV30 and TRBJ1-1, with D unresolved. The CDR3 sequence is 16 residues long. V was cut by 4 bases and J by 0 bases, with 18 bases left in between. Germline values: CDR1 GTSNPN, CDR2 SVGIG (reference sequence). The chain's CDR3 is CAWNNAGVVMNTEAFF. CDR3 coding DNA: TGTGCCTGGAATAATGCCGGGGTTGTGATGAACACTGAAGCTTTCTTT.

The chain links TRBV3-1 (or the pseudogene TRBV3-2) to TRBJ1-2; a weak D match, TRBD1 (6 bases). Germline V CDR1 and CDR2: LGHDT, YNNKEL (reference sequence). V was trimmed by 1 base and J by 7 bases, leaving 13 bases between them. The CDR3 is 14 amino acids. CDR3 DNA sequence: TGTGCCAGCAGCCAAGGGCAGGGGAGCGCTGGCTACACCTTC. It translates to CASSQGQGSAGYTF.

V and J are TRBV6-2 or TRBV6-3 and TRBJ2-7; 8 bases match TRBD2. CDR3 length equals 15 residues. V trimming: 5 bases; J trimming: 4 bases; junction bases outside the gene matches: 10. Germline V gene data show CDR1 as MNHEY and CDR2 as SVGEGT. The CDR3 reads CASSHTSGGPYEQYF. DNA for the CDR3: TGTGCCAGCAGTCATACTAGCGGAGGGCCATACGAGCAGTACTTC.

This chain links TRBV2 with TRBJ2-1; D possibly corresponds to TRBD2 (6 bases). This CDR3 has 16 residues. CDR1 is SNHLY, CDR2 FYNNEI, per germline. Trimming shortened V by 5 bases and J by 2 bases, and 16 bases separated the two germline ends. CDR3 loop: CASSSGVYAPYNEQFF. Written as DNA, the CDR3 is TGTGCCAGCAGTTCGGGGGTCTATGCCCCCTACAATGAGCAGTTCTTC.

The CDR3 DNA follows: TGCGCCAGCAGCGGGGACAGGGGGAATGGCTACACCTTC. It translates to CASSGDRGNGYTF. The chain has TRBV5-1 and TRBJ1-2, with TRBD1 matching 11 bases. Germline V gives CDR1 SGHRS, CDR2 YFSETQ. Trimming took 4 bases from V and 6 from J; bases not matched to a gene: 2. The CDR3 spans 13 residues.

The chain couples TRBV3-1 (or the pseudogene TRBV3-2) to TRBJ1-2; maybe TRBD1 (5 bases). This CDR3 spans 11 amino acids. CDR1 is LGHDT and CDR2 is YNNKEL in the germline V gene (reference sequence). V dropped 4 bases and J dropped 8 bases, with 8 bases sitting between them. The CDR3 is CASSLRGGYTF. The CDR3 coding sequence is TGTGCCAGCAGCCTGCGGGGGGGCTACACCTTC.

DNA for the CDR3: TGTGCCAGCAGCCCAATCGCGGGGAGGTGGTCTGGGGCCAACGTCCTGACTTTC. Translated: CASSPIAGRWSGANVLTF. The V and J genes are TRBV11-2 and TRBJ2-6, with D possibly matching TRBD2 (6 bases). The CDR3 runs to 18 residues. The germline V gene has CDR1 SGHAT and CDR2 FQNNGV. The V and J ends lost 5 bases and 1 base respectively, with 18 bases between them.

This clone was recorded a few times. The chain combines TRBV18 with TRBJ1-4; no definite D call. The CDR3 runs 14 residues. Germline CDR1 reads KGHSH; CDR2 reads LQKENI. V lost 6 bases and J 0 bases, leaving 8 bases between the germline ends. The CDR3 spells CASSTRSTNEKLFF. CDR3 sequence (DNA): TGTGCCAGCTCGACAAGGTCAACTAATGAAAAACTGTTTTTT.

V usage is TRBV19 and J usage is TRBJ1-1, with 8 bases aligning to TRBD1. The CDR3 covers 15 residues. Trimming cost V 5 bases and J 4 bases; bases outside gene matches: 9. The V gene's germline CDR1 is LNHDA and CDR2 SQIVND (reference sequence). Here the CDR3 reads CASSPPLDRGTEAFF. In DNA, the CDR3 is TGTGCCAGTAGTCCCCCGCTCGACAGGGGCACTGAAGCTTTCTTT. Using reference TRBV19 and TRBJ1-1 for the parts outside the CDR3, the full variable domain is DGGITQSPKYLFRKEGQNVTLSCEQNLNHDAMYWYRQDPGQGLRLIYYSQIVNDFQKGDIAEGYSVSREKKESFPLTVTSAQKNPTAFYLCASSPPLDRGTEAFFGQGTRLTVV.

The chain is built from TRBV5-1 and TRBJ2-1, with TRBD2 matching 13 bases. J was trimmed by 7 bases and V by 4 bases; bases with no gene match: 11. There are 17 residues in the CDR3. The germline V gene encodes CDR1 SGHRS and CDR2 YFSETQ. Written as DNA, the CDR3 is TGCGCCAGCAGCACCGGGACTAGCGGGATGAGAGTAAATGAGCAGTTCTTC. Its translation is CASSTGTSGMRVNEQFF.

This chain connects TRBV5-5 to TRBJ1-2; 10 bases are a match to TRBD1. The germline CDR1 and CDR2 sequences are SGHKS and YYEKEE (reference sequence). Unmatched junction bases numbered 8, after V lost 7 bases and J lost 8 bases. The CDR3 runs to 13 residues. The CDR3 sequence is CASRVSGQGGYTF. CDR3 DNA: TGTGCCAGCCGAGTGTCGGGACAGGGGGGCTACACCTTC.

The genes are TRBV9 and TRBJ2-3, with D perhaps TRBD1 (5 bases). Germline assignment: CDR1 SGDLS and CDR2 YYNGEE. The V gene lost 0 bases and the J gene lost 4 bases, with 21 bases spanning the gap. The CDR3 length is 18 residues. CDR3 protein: CASSVGLDIGPPSDTQYF. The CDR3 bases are TGTGCCAGCAGCGTAGGTTTGGACATAGGACCCCCCTCAGATACGCAGTATTTT. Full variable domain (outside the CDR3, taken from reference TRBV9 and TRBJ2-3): DSGVTQTPKHLITATGQRVTLRCSPRSGDLSVYWYQQSLDQGLQFLIQYYNGEERAKGNILERFSAQQFPDLHSELNLSSLELGDSALYFCASSVGLDIGPPSDTQYFGPGTRLTVL.

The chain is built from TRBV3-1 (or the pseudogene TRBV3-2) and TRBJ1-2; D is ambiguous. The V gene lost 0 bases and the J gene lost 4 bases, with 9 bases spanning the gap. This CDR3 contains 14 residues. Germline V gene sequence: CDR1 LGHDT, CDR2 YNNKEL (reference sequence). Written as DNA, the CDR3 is TGTGCCAGCAGCCAAGATCATAGCATCTATGGCTACACCTTC. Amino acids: CASSQDHSIYGYTF.

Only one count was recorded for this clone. As DNA, the CDR3 is TGTGCCAGCAGCCAGGGTATCAGCGGGAATGAAAAACTGTTTTTT. Translated: CASSQGISGNEKLFF. This chain connects TRBV3-1 (or the pseudogene TRBV3-2) to TRBJ1-4; D is ambiguous. The CDR3 has 15 residues. CDR1 and CDR2 (germline): LGHDT, YNNKEL (reference sequence). V dropped 3 bases and J dropped 5 bases, with 13 bases sitting between them.

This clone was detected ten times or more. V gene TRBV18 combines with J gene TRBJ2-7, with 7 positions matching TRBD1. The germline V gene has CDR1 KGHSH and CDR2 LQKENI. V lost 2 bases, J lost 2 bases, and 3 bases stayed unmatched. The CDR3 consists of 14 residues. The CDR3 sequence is CASSPGQGAYEQYF. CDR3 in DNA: TGTGCCAGCTCACCAGGCCAGGGGGCCTACGAGCAGTACTTC.

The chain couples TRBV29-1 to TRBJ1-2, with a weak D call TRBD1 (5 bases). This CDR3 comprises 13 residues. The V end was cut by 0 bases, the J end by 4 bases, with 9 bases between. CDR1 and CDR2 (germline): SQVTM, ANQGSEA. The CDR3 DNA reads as TGCAGCGTTGAAGACGGAGACAGCTATGGCTACACCTTC. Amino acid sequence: CSVEDGDSYGYTF.